The TCR beta chain described here comes from a study of blood T cell repertoires in COVID-19. As for the study in general: Samples representing acute and convalescent COVID-19 were sourced from the United States, Italy and Spain. Nucleic acid was either cDNA or gDNA, and it came from T cells, B-cell-depleted T cells, or PBMCs.

Trimming stripped 3 bases from V and 9 bases from J, with 25 bases between. Germline values: CDR1 LNHNV, CDR2 YYDKDF (reference sequence). The CDR3 contains 17 residues. How the authors handled the data: For nucleated cells, counts were estimated from reference gene primer amplification. Sequencing used immunoSEQ multiplex PCR; TCRdb keeps in-frame clones, though not all of them. The V and J calls and clone size are taken from that table; D and trimming were inferred from the DNA. Among some 160,000 clones listed, around 91% were seen once. The TCR was taken from a woman aged 55-69 years with active COVID-19. Sequences were obtained from peripheral blood. The gene calls are TRBV15 and TRBJ2-3, with D possibly being TRBD2 (6 bases). Here the CDR3 reads CATSSPPGELGRKTQYF. For the CDR3, the DNA is TGTGCCACCAGCAGTCCCCCGGGGGAGCTGGGTCGGAAGACGCAGTATTTT.